A single sample gave rise to the 2 T cell receptor beta chains below, sequenced in a study of OX40 agonist ivuxolimab in advanced cancers. TCRdb's table, derived via immunoSEQ multiplex PCR, lists solely in-frame clones and lacks some. Of approximately 50,000 clones listed, roughly 86% were seen once; the top ten hold 0.85% to 1.1%. The source material was CD4+ or CD8+ T cells sorted from blood, sampled in a trial of the OX40 agonist ivuxolimab. These receptors originate from an adult with an advanced solid tumor such as melanoma, head and neck, liver or kidney cancer.

The genes are TRBV5-6 and TRBJ2-7; D is unresolved. CDR3 length: 13 amino acids. Trimming removed 2 bases from V and 0 bases from J, with 6 bases in between. CDR1 and CDR2 from the germline V gene are SGHDT and YYEEEE. CDR3 bases: TGTGCCAGCAGCTTTTCAGGCTCCTACGAGCAGTACTTC. Its translation is CASSFSGSYEQYF. Drawing the rest from reference TRBV5-6 and TRBJ2-7, the complete variable domain is DAGVTQSPTHLIKTRGQQVTLRCSPKSGHDTVSWYQQALGQGPQFIFQYYEEEERQRGNFPDRFSGHQFPNYSSELNVNALLLGDSALYLCASSFSGSYEQYFGPGTRLTVT.

The CDR3 DNA sequence: TGTGCCAGCAGTGCCAGCGGGAAGGGGCGCACAGATACGCAGTATTTT. Translating gives CASSASGKGRTDTQYF. The chain has TRBV6-4 and TRBJ2-3, with 7 bases that match TRBD2. CDR3 length equals 16 residues. The V gene end was trimmed by 4 bases and the J gene end by 1 base; junction bases not matched to a gene: 8. Germline V gene data show CDR1 as MRHNA and CDR2 as SNTAGT.